This note documents a single T cell receptor (beta chain) sequence. Its antigen is not identified. Only in-frame clones appear in the TCRdb table, and some are missing; sequencing was by immunoSEQ multiplex PCR. The profile shows under 600,000 clones, about 96% of them singletons. The data were taken from a study of shared clonotypes between healthy human individuals. Study findings and constraints: Blood was the only sampled material, and tissue repertoires likely differ. Sharing across four donors was highest in naive CD4 (around 5%) and lowest in memory CD8 (around 0.4%).

V was clipped by 2 bases and J by 7 bases; unmatched bases: 5. Germline-derived CDR1 and CDR2 are MNHEY and SVGAGI. This CDR3 region has 13 residues. CD45RA+ naive and CD45RA-negative memory subsets were separated from CD4+ cells. The rearrangement links TRBV6-5 to TRBJ2-7, with 7 nucleotides matching TRBD2. The sequencing sample was made of naive CD4+ T cells sorted from blood. Subset described: CD45RA+ positively selected. The receptor was derived from a woman in her 30s in good health. The CDR3 DNA reads TGTGCCAGCAGTTACGCGGGAGTAGGGGAGCAGTACTTC. Its translation: CASSYAGVGEQYF.